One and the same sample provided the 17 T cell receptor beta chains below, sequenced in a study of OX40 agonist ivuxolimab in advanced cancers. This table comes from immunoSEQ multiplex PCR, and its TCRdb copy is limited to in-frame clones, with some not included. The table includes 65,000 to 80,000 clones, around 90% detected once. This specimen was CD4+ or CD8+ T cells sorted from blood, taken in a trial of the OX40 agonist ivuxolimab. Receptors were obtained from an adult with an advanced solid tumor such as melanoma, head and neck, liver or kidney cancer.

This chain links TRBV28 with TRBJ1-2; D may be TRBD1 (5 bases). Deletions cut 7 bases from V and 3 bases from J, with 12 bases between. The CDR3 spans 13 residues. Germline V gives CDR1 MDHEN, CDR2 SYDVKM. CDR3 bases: TGTGCCAGCACTCAGGGACCTGACTATGGCTACACCTTC. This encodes CASTQGPDYGYTF.

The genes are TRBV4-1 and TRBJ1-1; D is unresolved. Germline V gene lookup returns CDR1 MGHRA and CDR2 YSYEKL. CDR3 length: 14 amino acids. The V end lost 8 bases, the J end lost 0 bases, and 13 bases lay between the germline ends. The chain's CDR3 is CASGSGNMNTEAFF. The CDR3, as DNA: TGCGCCAGCGGCAGTGGGAACATGAACACTGAAGCTTTCTTT.

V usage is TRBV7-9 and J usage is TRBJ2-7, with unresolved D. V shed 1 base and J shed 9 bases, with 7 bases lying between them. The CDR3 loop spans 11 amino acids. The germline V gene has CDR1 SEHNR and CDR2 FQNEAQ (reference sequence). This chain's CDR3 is CASSLVDGQYF. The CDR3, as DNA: TGTGCCAGCAGCTTAGTCGACGGGCAGTACTTC.

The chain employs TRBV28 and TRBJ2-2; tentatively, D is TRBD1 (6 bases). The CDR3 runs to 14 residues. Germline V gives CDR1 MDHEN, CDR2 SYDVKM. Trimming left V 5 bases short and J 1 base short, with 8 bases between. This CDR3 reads CASSPQGNTGELFF. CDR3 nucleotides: TGTGCCAGCAGTCCACAGGGGAACACCGGGGAGCTGTTTTTT. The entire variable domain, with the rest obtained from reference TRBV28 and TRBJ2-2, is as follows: DVKVTQSSRYLVKRTGEKVFLECVQDMDHENMFWYRQDPGLGLRLIYFSYDVKMKEKGDIPEGYSVSREKKERFSLILESASTNQTSMYLCASSPQGNTGELFFGEGSRLTVL.

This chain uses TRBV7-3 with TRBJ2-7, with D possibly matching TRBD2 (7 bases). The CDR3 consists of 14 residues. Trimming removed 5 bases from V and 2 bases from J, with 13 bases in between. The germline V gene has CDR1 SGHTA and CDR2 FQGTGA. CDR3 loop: CASSARGGAYEQYF. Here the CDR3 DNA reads TGTGCCAGCAGCGCTCGAGGGGGGGCCTACGAGCAGTACTTC.

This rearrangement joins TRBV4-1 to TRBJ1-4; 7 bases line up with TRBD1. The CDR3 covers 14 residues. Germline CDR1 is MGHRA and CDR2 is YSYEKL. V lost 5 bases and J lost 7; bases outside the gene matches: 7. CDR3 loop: CASSDRDLSEKLFF. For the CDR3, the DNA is TGCGCCAGCAGCGACAGGGACCTGAGTGAAAAACTGTTTTTT.

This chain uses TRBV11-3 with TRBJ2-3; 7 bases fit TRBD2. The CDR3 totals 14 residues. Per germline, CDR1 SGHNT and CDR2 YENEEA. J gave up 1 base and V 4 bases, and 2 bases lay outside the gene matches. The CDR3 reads CASSSGLGTDTQYF. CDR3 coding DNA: TGTGCCAGCAGCTCCGGACTAGGCACAGATACGCAGTATTTT.

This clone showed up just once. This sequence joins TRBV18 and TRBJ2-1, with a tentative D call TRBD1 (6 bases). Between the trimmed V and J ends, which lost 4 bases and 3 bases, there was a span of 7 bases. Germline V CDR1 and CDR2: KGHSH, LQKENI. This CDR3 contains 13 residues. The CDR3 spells CASSQDSYNEQFF. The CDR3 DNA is TGTGCCAGCTCACAGGACAGCTACAATGAGCAGTTCTTC.

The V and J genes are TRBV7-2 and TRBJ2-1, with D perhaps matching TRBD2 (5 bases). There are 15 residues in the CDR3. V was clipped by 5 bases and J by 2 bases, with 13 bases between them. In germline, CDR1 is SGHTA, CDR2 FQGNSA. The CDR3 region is CASSRSGTTYNEQFF. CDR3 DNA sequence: TGTGCCAGCAGCAGAAGCGGCACGACCTACAATGAGCAGTTCTTC.

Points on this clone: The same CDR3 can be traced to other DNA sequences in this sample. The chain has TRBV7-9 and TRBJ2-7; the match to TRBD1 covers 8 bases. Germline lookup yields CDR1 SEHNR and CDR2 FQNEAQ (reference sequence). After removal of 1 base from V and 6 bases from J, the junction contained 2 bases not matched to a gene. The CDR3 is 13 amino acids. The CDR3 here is CASSLVQGGEQYF. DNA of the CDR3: TGTGCCAGCAGCTTAGTACAGGGGGGCGAGCAGTACTTC.

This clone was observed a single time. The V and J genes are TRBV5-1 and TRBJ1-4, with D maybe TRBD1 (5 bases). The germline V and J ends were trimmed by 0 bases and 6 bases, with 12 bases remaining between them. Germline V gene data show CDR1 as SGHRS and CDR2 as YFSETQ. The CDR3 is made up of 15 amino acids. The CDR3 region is CASSLAGTSYEKLFF. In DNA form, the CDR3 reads TGCGCCAGCAGCTTGGCCGGGACCTCTTATGAAAAACTGTTTTTT.

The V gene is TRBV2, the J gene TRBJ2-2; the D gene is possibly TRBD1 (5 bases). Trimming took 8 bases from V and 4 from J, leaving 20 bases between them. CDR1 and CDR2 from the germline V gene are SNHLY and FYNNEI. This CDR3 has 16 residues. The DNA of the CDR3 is TGTGCCAGCTCCCGCCTCAGGGTAGGGGTCACCGGGGAGCTGTTTTTT. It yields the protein CASSRLRVGVTGELFF.

The CDR3 DNA sequence: TGCGCCAGCAGCTTCTCGGGAGGAAATTACGAGCAGTACTTC. It specifies CASSFSGGNYEQYF. The chain joins TRBV5-1 to TRBJ2-7; TRBD2 matches at 7 bases. V lost 2 bases and J lost 4; bases outside the gene matches: 6. This CDR3 is built from 14 residues. The germline V gene encodes CDR1 SGHRS and CDR2 YFSETQ.

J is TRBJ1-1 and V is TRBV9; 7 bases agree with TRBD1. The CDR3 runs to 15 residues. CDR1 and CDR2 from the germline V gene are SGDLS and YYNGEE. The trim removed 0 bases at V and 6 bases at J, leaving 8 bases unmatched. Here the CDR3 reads CASSVATGAPAEAFF. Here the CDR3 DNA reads TGTGCCAGCAGCGTAGCAACAGGGGCGCCCGCTGAAGCTTTCTTT.

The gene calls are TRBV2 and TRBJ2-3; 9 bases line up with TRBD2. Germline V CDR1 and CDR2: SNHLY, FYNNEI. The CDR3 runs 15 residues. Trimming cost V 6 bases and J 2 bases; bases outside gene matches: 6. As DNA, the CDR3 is TGTGCCAGCAGAGAGACTAGCGGAAACACAGATACGCAGTATTTT. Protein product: CASRETSGNTDTQYF.

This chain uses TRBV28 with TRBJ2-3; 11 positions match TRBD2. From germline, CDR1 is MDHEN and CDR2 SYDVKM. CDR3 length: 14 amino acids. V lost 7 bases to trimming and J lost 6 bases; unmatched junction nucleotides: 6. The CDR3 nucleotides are TGTGCCAGCATGCTAGCGGGAGGACGGGATACGCAGTATTTT. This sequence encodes CASMLAGGRDTQYF.

The DNA of the CDR3 is TGTGCCAGCAGCTTGGGACAGGGTAATCAGCCCCAGCATTTT. This codes for CASSLGQGNQPQHF. The chain employs TRBV7-9 and TRBJ1-5; 9 bases match TRBD1. Germline V gene sequence: CDR1 SEHNR, CDR2 FQNEAQ (reference sequence). This CDR3 has 14 residues. Unmatched junction bases numbered 1, after V lost 3 bases and J lost 4 bases.